This record covers a single T cell receptor (beta chain). This record belongs to a study of shared clonotypes between healthy human individuals. The CDR3 loop spans 15 amino acids. Losses at the gene ends were 6 bases for V and 8 bases for J; bases not matched to a gene: 13. Germline CDR1 reads SGHTA; CDR2 reads FQGTGA. Libraries were prepared by immunoSEQ multiplex PCR; TCRdb keeps only in-frame clonotypes and omits some of them. The data hold about 490,000 clones, with 78% observed a single time. The specimen was PBMCs. The sequence came from a woman aged 40-49 years in good health. Some clones in this sample may be carry-over from other donors' samples. The chain uses TRBV7-3 and TRBJ1-2, with 9 bases matching TRBD1. The chain's CDR3 is CASSDTGQGLRGYTF. CDR3 DNA: TGTGCCAGCAGTGATACGGGACAGGGTTTAAGAGGCTACACCTTC.